The clone carrying this T cell receptor (beta chain) was seen repeatedly, ten times or more. The antigen is not known. V lost 2 bases to trimming and J lost 4 bases, with 11 bases between them. CDR1 and CDR2 from the germline V gene are MDHEN and SYDVKM. CDR3 length: 14 amino acids. The sample originates from a study of T cells in Graves' hyperthyroidism and ophthalmopathy. Aged 18 to 65, the patients had hyperthyroidism that was newly diagnosed and had lasted under 2 months. What was amplified from RNA transcripts were TCR beta CDR3 regions. With the HTBI primer set, the TCR CDR3 went through a first round of RT-PCR. One entry per CDR3 protein results from TCRdb running MiXCR on the multiplex PCR reads. This sample has fewer than 650,000 distinct CDR3 sequences, with about 15% found just once. Findings and limits, study-wide: Model output signaled ophthalmopathy a median approximately six months ahead of onset.

The chain links TRBV28 to TRBJ1-2; D is perhaps TRBD1 (6 bases). Sequenced material: blood. The TCR comes from a young woman with Graves' hyperthyroidism that later progressed to Graves' ophthalmopathy. DNA for the CDR3: TGTGCCAGCAGTTTAGGACAGCGCCTCTATGGCTACACCTTC. This sequence encodes CASSLGQRLYGYTF.